These 13 T cell receptor beta chains were all obtained from the same sample, sequenced in a study of cytomegalovirus exposure and HLA in healthy donors. PCR used 60 Vbeta primers and 13 Jbeta primers. Only in-frame clones appear in the TCRdb table, and some are missing; sequencing was by immunoSEQ multiplex PCR. Of over 150,000 clones listed, roughly four fifths are singletons. Sample: PBMCs. The receptor source for this set is a man between 45 and 60 years old in good health and CMV-seronegative.

The genes are TRBV6-5 and TRBJ1-1, with D possibly being TRBD1 (5 bases). The V gene lost 6 bases and the J gene lost 3 bases, with 17 bases spanning the gap. Per germline, CDR1 MNHEY and CDR2 SVGAGI. The CDR3 totals 15 residues. Here the CDR3 DNA reads TGTGCCAGCAGCCGTAGGACGGGGGGGGACACTGAAGCTTTCTTT. Its translation: CASSRRTGGDTEAFF.

The gene calls are TRBV19 and TRBJ1-1; a possible D gene is TRBD1 (6 bases). The V end lost 2 bases, the J end lost 0 bases, and 7 bases lay between the germline ends. Germline V gives CDR1 LNHDA, CDR2 SQIVND (reference sequence). CDR3 length: 14 amino acids. For the CDR3, the DNA is TGTGCCAGTAGTATATGGGGGCTGAACACTGAAGCTTTCTTT. Its translation is CASSIWGLNTEAFF.

This clone was found once. This chain links TRBV27 with TRBJ2-1, with TRBD1 as a possible D gene (6 bases). Deletions cut 4 bases from V and 7 bases from J, with 11 bases between. The CDR3 is 13 residues long. The V gene's germline CDR1 is MNHEY and CDR2 SMNVEV (reference sequence). CDR3 loop: CASSWDTNNEQFF. The CDR3 nucleotides read TGTGCCAGCAGTTGGGACACTAATAATGAGCAGTTCTTC.

The rearrangement links TRBV7-9 to TRBJ2-2; a possible D gene is TRBD1 (6 bases). The CDR3 consists of 17 residues. V lost 4 bases and J 7 bases, leaving 22 bases between the germline ends. Per germline, CDR1 SEHNR and CDR2 FQNEAQ (reference sequence). CDR3 nucleotide sequence: TGTGCCAGCAGCTCTCTAGGGGGAGACAGGTCCGGCGGGGAGCTGTTTTTT. Its protein product is CASSSLGGDRSGGELFF. Full variable domain (rest looked up from reference TRBV7-9 and TRBJ2-2): DTGVSQNPRHKITKRGQNVTFRCDPISEHNRLYWYRQTLGQGPEFLTYFQNEAQLEKSRLLSDRFSAERPKGSFSTLEIQRTEQGDSAMYLCASSSLGGDRSGGELFFGEGSRLTVL.

V gene TRBV2 combines with J gene TRBJ1-5; weak D call: TRBD1 (5 bases). CDR1 SNHLY and CDR2 FYNNEI come from the germline V gene. Trimming took 1 base from V and 7 from J, leaving 8 bases between them. The CDR3 totals 13 residues. CDR3 nucleotide sequence: TGTGCCAGCAGTGAAGAAGGGGTGCAGCCCCAGCATTTT. This codes for CASSEEGVQPQHF.

This sequence joins TRBV20-1 and TRBJ2-5; perhaps TRBD2 as D (5 bases). The J call may not be correct, given that the DNA end is closer to TRBJ2-7. CDR3 size: 10 residues. The germline CDR1 and CDR2 sequences are DFQATT and SNEGSKA (reference sequence). CDR3 residues: CSGVGYEQYF. CDR3 nucleotide sequence: TGCAGCGGGGTGGGCTACGAGCAGTACTTC.

This rearrangement joins TRBV6-1 to TRBJ1-1; 7 positions match TRBD1. Germline V lookup: CDR1 MNHNS, CDR2 SASEGT. The CDR3 length is 14 residues. J lost 4 bases, V lost 9 bases, and 11 bases had no gene match. Here the CDR3 DNA reads TGTGCCAGTAGTTTGATGGCAGGGGGCACTGAAGCTTTCTTT. This sequence encodes CASSLMAGGTEAFF.

The chain combines TRBV6-5 with TRBJ1-2; 7 bases align to TRBD1. Per the germline V gene, CDR1 is MNHEY and CDR2 is SVGAGI. V lost 1 base, J lost 8 bases, and 4 bases stayed unmatched. CDR3 size: 13 residues. The CDR3 nucleotides read TGTGCCAGCAGTTACTACAGGGGTGGGGGCTACACCTTC. This sequence encodes CASSYYRGGGYTF.

The chain is built from TRBV7-2 and TRBJ2-1; 7 bases match TRBD2. Germline CDR1 is SGHTA and CDR2 is FQGNSA. This CDR3 has 19 amino acids. The V gene end was trimmed by 4 bases and the J gene end by 6 bases; junction bases not matched to a gene: 21. CDR3 in DNA: TGTGCCAGCAGCTGGGGAGTAGAGGGAGGGCTTAGGATCGGCAATGAGCAGTTCTTC. This sequence encodes CASSWGVEGGLRIGNEQFF.

The J gene is TRBJ2-1, the V gene TRBV27; 11 bases are a match to TRBD1. Germline CDR1 MNHEY, CDR2 SMNVEV (reference sequence). After removal of 6 bases from V and 7 bases from J, the junction contained 8 bases not matched to a gene. The CDR3 loop spans 15 amino acids. CDR3 loop: CASSRGQGARNEQFF. Written as DNA, the CDR3 is TGTGCCAGCAGCCGAGGACAGGGGGCGCGAAATGAGCAGTTCTTC.

The chain recombines TRBV7-2 with TRBJ2-7; the D gene is possibly TRBD1 (5 bases). V gave up 1 base and J gave up 2 bases, with 12 bases separating them. CDR1 and CDR2 (germline): SGHTA, FQGNSA. CDR3 size: 15 residues. CDR3 amino acids: CASSLGRGSAYEQYF. Here the CDR3 DNA reads TGTGCCAGCAGCTTAGGTAGGGGAAGTGCCTACGAGCAGTACTTC. Full variable domain (outside the CDR3, taken from reference TRBV7-2 and TRBJ2-7): GAGVSQSPSNKVTEKGKDVELRCDPISGHTALYWYRQSLGQGLEFLIYFQGNSAPDKSGLPSDRFSAERTGGSVSTLTIQRTQQEDSAVYLCASSLGRGSAYEQYFGPGTRLTVT.

The chain is built from TRBV19 and TRBJ1-2; perhaps TRBD1 as D (6 bases). The CDR3 has 13 amino acids. The V gene lost 3 bases and the J gene lost 4 bases, with 9 bases spanning the gap. Germline V CDR1 and CDR2: LNHDA, SQIVND (reference sequence). The CDR3 nucleotides read TGTGCCAGTAGTATTGGGGGGGCCTATGGCTACACCTTC. Translated: CASSIGGAYGYTF. Full variable domain (outside the CDR3, taken from reference TRBV19 and TRBJ1-2): DGGITQSPKYLFRKEGQNVTLSCEQNLNHDAMYWYRQDPGQGLRLIYYSQIVNDFQKGDIAEGYSVSREKKESFPLTVTSAQKNPTAFYLCASSIGGAYGYTFGSGTRLTVV.

The genes are TRBV4-2 and TRBJ1-4; D perhaps matches TRBD1 (5 bases). The length of the CDR3 is 16 residues. CDR1 LGHNA and CDR2 YNFKEQ come from the germline V gene. The germline V and J ends were trimmed by 0 bases and 3 bases, with 11 bases remaining between them. CDR3 region: CASSQDRTSANEKLFF. In nucleotides, the CDR3 is TGTGCCAGCAGCCAAGATCGGACAAGTGCTAATGAAAAACTGTTTTTT.